This TCR beta chain was observed in a study of shared clonotypes between healthy human individuals. The study, taken as a whole, reports: On the whole, naive subsets had larger estimated richness than memory subsets had.

Points on this clone: What it binds is not known.

The CDR3 extends over 18 amino acids. V lost 3 bases and J 3 bases, leaving 22 bases between the germline ends. Germline CDR1 and CDR2: SGDLS and YYNGEE. The authors divided CD4+ cells into CD45RA+ naive and CD45RA-negative memory subsets. 200 to 250 ng DNA, 25,000 to 30,000 T cell genomes, went into each sorted-subset replicate PCR. Method: immunoSEQ multiplex PCR; TCRdb's copy keeps in-frame clones and lacks some. The data hold around 2,000,000 clones, with around 95% observed a single time. The sample consisted of naive CD4+ T cells sorted from blood. As for subset: CD45RA+ positively selected. The chain carries TRBV9 and TRBJ1-3, with unresolved D. The sequence was collected from a man younger than 35 in good health. The CDR3, as DNA: TGTGCCAGCAGCGCGAGTGGAGGGTTTGATTCAGTTGGAAACACCATATATTTT. This translates into CASSASGGFDSVGNTIYF. Complete variable domain (other parts from reference TRBV9 and TRBJ1-3): DSGVTQTPKHLITATGQRVTLRCSPRSGDLSVYWYQQSLDQGLQFLIQYYNGEERAKGNILERFSAQQFPDLHSELNLSSLELGDSALYFCASSASGGFDSVGNTIYFGEGSWLTVV.